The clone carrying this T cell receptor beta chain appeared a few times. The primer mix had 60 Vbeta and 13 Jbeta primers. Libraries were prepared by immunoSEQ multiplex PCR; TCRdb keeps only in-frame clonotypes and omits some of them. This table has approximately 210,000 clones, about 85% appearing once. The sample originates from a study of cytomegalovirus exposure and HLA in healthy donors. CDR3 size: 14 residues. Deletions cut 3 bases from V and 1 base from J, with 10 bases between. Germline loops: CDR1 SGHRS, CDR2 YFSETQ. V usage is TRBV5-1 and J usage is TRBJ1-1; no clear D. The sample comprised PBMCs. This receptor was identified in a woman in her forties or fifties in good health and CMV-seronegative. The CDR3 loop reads CASSSVNANTEAFF. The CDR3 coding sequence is TGCGCCAGCAGCTCGGTCAATGCGAACACTGAAGCTTTCTTT. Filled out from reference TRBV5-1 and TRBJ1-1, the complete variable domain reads KAGVTQTPRYLIKTRGQQVTLSCSPISGHRSVSWYQQTPGQGLQFLFEYFSETQRNKGNFPGRFSGRQFSNSRSEMNVSTLELGDSALYLCASSSVNANTEAFFGQGTRLTVV.